What follows is one T cell receptor (beta chain) and its context. From germline, CDR1 is LGHNA and CDR2 YNFKEQ. The CDR3 extends over 15 amino acids. The V and J ends lost 0 bases and 5 bases, in that order; junction bases with no gene match: 4. Libraries were prepared by immunoSEQ multiplex PCR; TCRdb keeps only in-frame clonotypes and omits some of them. This sample carries 180,000 or so clones, roughly 83% of them seen once, and the ten largest clones take 3.5% to 5%. These data are taken from a study of blood T cell repertoires in COVID-19. Clinical history reported by participants formed the basis on which cohorts were assigned.

This TCR derives from a woman aged 45-65 years who had recovered from COVID-19. The sample taken for sequencing was PBMCs or T cells enriched from blood (not recorded which). The chain couples TRBV4-2 to TRBJ2-3; 8 bases are shared with TRBD2. In nucleotides, the CDR3 is TGTGCCAGCAGCCAAGATCGGGGGGGGCAAGATACGCAGTATTTT. Protein: CASSQDRGGQDTQYF.